This T cell receptor (beta chain) was obtained from a study of cytomegalovirus exposure and HLA in healthy donors. Notes on the study in general: Among the most significant clusters, several appeared linked to common viral pathogens in a later analysis.

For this clone: The antigen is not known.

Germline-derived CDR1 and CDR2 are SGHVS and FQNEAQ. The CDR3 spans 17 residues. V was cut by 0 bases and J by 2 bases, with 14 bases left in between. Primers included in the PCR were 60 Vbeta and 13 Jbeta primers. In the original workflow: There were about 86 million unique TCR beta chains by a later count, and around 10 million of them were shared. Libraries were prepared by immunoSEQ multiplex PCR; TCRdb keeps only in-frame clonotypes and omits some of them. The DNA was the basis for D and trimming; V, J and clone size are from that table. The sample comprises about 200,000 clones, roughly 90% of which are singletons, and around 0.31% rests with the top ten.

The rearrangement joins TRBV7-8 to TRBJ2-1; TRBD1 is a possible D gene (6 bases). Sequencing was performed on PBMCs. The TCR comes from a woman aged 25-40 years in good health and CMV-seronegative. The CDR3 coding sequence is TGTGCCAGCAGCTTAGCCGCAACAGGGTTCCCCTACAATGAGCAGTTCTTC. As protein: CASSLAATGFPYNEQFF.